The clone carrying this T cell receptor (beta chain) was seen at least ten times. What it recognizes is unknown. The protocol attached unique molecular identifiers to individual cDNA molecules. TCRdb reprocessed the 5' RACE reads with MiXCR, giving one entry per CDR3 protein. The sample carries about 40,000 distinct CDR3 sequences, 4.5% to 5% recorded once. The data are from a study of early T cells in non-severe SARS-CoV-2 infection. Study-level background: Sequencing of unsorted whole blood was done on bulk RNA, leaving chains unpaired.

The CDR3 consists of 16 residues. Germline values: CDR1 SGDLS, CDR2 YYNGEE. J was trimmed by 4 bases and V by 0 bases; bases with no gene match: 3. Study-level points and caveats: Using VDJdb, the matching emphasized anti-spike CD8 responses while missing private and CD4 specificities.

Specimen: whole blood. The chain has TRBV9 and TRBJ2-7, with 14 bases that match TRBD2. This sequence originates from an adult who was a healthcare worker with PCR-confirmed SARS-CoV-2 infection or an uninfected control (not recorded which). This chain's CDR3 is CASSVGGTSGSYEQYF. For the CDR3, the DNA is TGTGCCAGCAGCGTAGGGGGGACTAGCGGGAGTTACGAGCAGTACTTC.